Listed below are T cell receptor beta chains from one sample, sequenced in a study of blood T cell repertoires in COVID-19. The assay was immunoSEQ multiplex PCR, and TCRdb's table has in-frame clones only and misses some. This table holds about 270,000 clones, around 84% found once. Sequencing input: PBMCs or T cells enriched from blood (not recorded which). All receptors derive from a man between 18 and 29 years old who had recovered from COVID-19. Each CDR3 is given with its conserved first and last residue. The order of the fields is clone size, D gene, J gene, V gene, CDR3 protein, CDR3 DNA. D genes are given only for firm matches. A clone size is listed for some rows: how often the clone was seen (once, few, many), or a class if it is expanded.

size: once
D: TRBD1
J: TRBJ2-5
V: TRBV11-2
CDR3: CASSLDFRQGAGETQYF
DNA: TGTGCCAGCAGCTTAGATTTTCGGCAGGGGGCGGGAGAGACCCAGTACTTC

size: -
D: TRBD1
J: TRBJ2-7
V: TRBV11-2
CDR3: CASSPGQAYEQYF
DNA: TGTGCCAGCAGCCCGGGACAGGCCTACGAGCAGTACTTC

size: -
D: -
J: TRBJ1-2
V: TRBV7-2
CDR3: CASSLVLNYGYTF
DNA: TGTGCCAGCAGCTTAGTCCTAAACTATGGCTACACCTTC

size: -
D: -
J: TRBJ1-3
V: TRBV5-1
CDR3: CASSLSSFGNTIYF
DNA: TGCGCCAGCAGCTTGTCGTCTTTCGGAAACACCATATATTTT

size: -
D: -
J: TRBJ2-7
V: TRBV27
CDR3: CDYPLEQYF
DNA: TGTGACTACCCCCTCGAGCAGTACTTC

size: -
D: -
J: TRBJ1-1
V: TRBV5-1
CDR3: CASSARGIEAFF
DNA: TGCGCCAGCAGCGCACGGGGGATTGAAGCTTTCTTT

size: -
D: -
J: TRBJ2-2
V: TRBV27
CDR3: CASSFETGDGELFF
DNA: TGTGCCAGCAGTTTCGAGACAGGTGACGGGGAGCTGTTTTTT

size: -
D: TRBD1
J: TRBJ2-3
V: TRBV3-1/TRBV3-2
CDR3: CASSQDLTGGANTQYF
DNA: TGTGCCAGCAGCCAAGATTTAACAGGGGGCGCAAATACGCAGTATTTT

size: -
D: -
J: TRBJ1-1
V: TRBV6-5
CDR3: CASSYSGGRAFF
DNA: TGTGCCAGCAGTTACTCGGGAGGGCGAGCTTTCTTT

size: -
D: TRBD1
J: TRBJ2-3
V: TRBV27
CDR3: CASSQRWATGGGTDTQYF
DNA: TGTGCCAGCAGCCAAAGATGGGCGACAGGGGGCGGCACAGATACGCAGTATTTT

size: -
D: -
J: TRBJ2-2
V: TRBV4-1
CDR3: CASSQSEEVPGELFF
DNA: TGCGCCAGCAGCCAAAGTGAGGAGGTCCCCGGGGAGCTGTTTTTT

size: -
D: -
J: TRBJ2-7
V: TRBV5-1
CDR3: CASSWGHLSYEQYF
DNA: TGCGCCAGCAGCTGGGGACACCTCTCCTACGAGCAGTACTTC

size: -
D: -
J: TRBJ1-2
V: TRBV7-9
CDR3: CASSLEAGSYGYTF
DNA: TGTGCCAGCAGCCTAGAAGCAGGGTCCTATGGCTACACCTTC

size: -
D: -
J: TRBJ1-2
V: TRBV19
CDR3: CASRRHLNDYGYTF
DNA: TGTGCCAGTAGGCGCCATCTAAACGACTATGGCTACACCTTC

size: -
D: -
J: TRBJ1-5
V: TRBV27
CDR3: CASSSGGPYQPQHF
DNA: TGTGCCAGCAGTTCGGGGGGCCCGTATCAGCCCCAGCATTTT

size: once
D: -
J: TRBJ1-4
V: TRBV18
CDR3: CASSPRQGEEKLFF
DNA: TGTGCCAGCTCACCACGGCAGGGTGAAGAAAAACTGTTTTTT